The source of this T cell receptor beta chain is a study of post-analysis software for immune sequencing data. Carried by the TCR beta cDNA libraries were unique molecular identifiers. T cells numbering about 0.9 to 11 million yielded cDNA molecules that totaled about 500,000. TCRdb fed the PCR reads into MiXCR, producing one record per CDR3 protein. The data show 350,000 to 450,000 distinct CDR3 sequences, with 39% seen just once and approximately 7.6% held by the top ten. As regards this clonotype: As yet, its antigen is unknown.

CDR3 size: 15 residues. CDR1 is LGHNA and CDR2 is YSLEER in the germline V gene. Overall study findings and caveats: Versus controls, multiple sclerosis patients showed significantly lower diversity (normalized Chao1). Among 5 or 6 TRBV segments more frequent in patients than controls were TRBV5-6, TRBV5-1 and TRBV20-1.

Sequenced input: blood. The genes are TRBV4-3 and TRBJ2-7; the match to TRBD2 covers 9 bases. Matching the DNA end better, TRBJ2-5 makes the J call doubtful. This receptor was obtained from a girl aged 2-9 years with multiple sclerosis. The CDR3 DNA sequence: TGCGCCAGCAGCCAAGGGGCTAGCGGGAAAGAGACCCAGTACTTC. This translates into CASSQGASGKETQYF.